This TCR beta chain emerged from a study of somatic mutations in cytotoxic T cells in rheumatoid arthritis. Profiled with immunoSEQ multiplex PCR; TCRdb holds only in-frame clones, not every one. The sample yields 15,000 to 20,000 clones, about 81% seen once. Study-wide findings and caveats: A significant difference in CD8+ T-cell clonality was not found between rheumatoid arthritis patients and age-matched healthy controls.

Points on this clone: Its antigen is currently unknown.

This CDR3 spans 14 amino acids. CDR1 MNHNY and CDR2 SVGAGI come from the germline V gene (reference sequence). The V gene lost 1 base and the J gene lost 0 bases, with 3 bases spanning the gap. Researchers isolated CD4+ and CD8+ cells by positive magnetic bead selection and then checked their purity by flow cytometry. The sequenced sample was CD8+ T cells sorted from blood. The receptor comes from an adult with rheumatoid arthritis. The chain is built from TRBV6-6 and TRBJ1-4, with D unresolved. CDR3 in DNA: TGTGCCAGCAGTTACTTGTCAACTAATGAAAAACTGTTTTTT. It is translated as CASSYLSTNEKLFF.